The source of this TCR beta chain is a study of blood T cells in healthy people across ages. Across the study: In model experiments, template switching was able to capture about one barcoded beta molecule for every two T cells that were present.

Russia was home to the donors, healthy Caucasian individuals aged 6 to 90. Study-level findings and limits: Donors of long life had a larger count of naive CD4+ cells and greater diversity than aged donors.

The authors ran a second PCR of roughly 6 to 12 cycles using a sample-barcoded 5' primer and a J-beta primer mix. Each cDNA molecule received a tag from a template-switch adaptor that had 12 random nucleotides. TCRdb processed the 5' RACE reads anew with MiXCR; each CDR3 protein has one entry. The data hold roughly 1.6 million distinct CDR3 sequences, with almost 35% observed a single time. The V gene end was trimmed by 3 bases and the J gene end by 6 bases; junction bases not matched to a gene: 4. This CDR3 contains 14 residues. Germline values: CDR1 DFQATT, CDR2 SNEGSKA (reference sequence). Remarks on this clonotype: Its cognate antigen is unknown.

The sequence was collected from a woman in her thirties in good health. This chain links TRBV20-1 with TRBJ2-2; 10 positions agree with TRBD2. Material for sequencing was blood. As DNA, the CDR3 is TGCAGTGCTAGTAGCGGGAGGCCCGCCGGGGAGCTGTTTTTT. Amino acids: CSASSGRPAGELFF.